This T cell receptor beta chain was sequenced during a study of blood T cell repertoires in COVID-19. On the study more broadly: The origin of the acute and convalescent COVID-19 samples was the United States, Italy and Spain. T cells, B-cell-depleted T cells, or PBMCs supplied cDNA or gDNA.

In the original processing: Amplification from reference gene primers served as the basis for estimated nucleated cell counts. Only in-frame clones appear in the TCRdb table, and some are missing; sequencing was by immunoSEQ multiplex PCR. Clone size and V and J calls were adopted from that table, with D and trimming inferred from the DNA. The top ten clones hold around 1.9% of a sample with fewer than 200,000 clones, nearly 90% of them seen once. The receptor was isolated from a young man who had recovered from COVID-19. The sample consisted of peripheral blood.

This CDR3 is CASSQLNTEPEQYF. In DNA, the CDR3 is TGTGCCAGCAGCCAACTTAATACAGAACCCGAGCAGTACTTC. The chain carries TRBV11-3 and TRBJ2-7; unclear D gene. The CDR3 loop spans 14 amino acids. Germline V gene lookup returns CDR1 SGHNT and CDR2 YENEEA. V was shortened by 5 bases and J by 6 bases, with 17 bases between the two germline ends.